The rows below give T cell receptor beta chains drawn from one sample of a study of blood T cells in healthy people across ages. TCRdb reanalysed the 5' RACE reads using MiXCR and keeps one entry per CDR3 protein. The sample records nearly 800,000 distinct CDR3 sequences, 20% to 30% being singletons. The same specimen was also included in a second study, on T cells of mothers and their children.

What was sequenced was blood. The receptors were gathered from a boy aged 5 to 17 in good health. Both conserved end residues are trimmed from each CDR3. A D gene is named only where the DNA matches it firmly.

D | J | V | CDR3
NA | TRBJ2-3 | TRBV11-1 | ASSSRGGGLTDTQY
NA | TRBJ2-5 | TRBV18 | ASSPLASPETQY
NA | TRBJ2-4 | TRBV9 | ASSGSRGGGNIQY
NA | TRBJ2-7 | TRBV20-1 | SARVTTSRVSYEQY
NA | TRBJ1-4 | TRBV29-1 | SVLRPGQSEKLF
TRBD2 | NA | TRBV29-1 | SVGTSGMYEQY
TRBD1 | TRBJ2-5 | TRBV7-9 | ASSFGRARTGPQETQY
NA | TRBJ1-1 | TRBV30 | AWSVEGGTEAF
TRBD1 | TRBJ1-1 | TRBV29-1 | SVAKDRSNTEAF
TRBD1 | TRBJ2-3 | TRBV29-1 | SGVGDFGQGSTDTQY
TRBD1 | NA | TRBV29-1 | SVDLTGSETQY
NA | TRBJ2-1 | TRBV4-2 | ASSQGAGGYEQF
NA | TRBJ2-7 | TRBV7-3 | ASSLRGKQY
TRBD1 | TRBJ2-6 | TRBV11-2 | ASSRDRRSGASVLT
NA | TRBJ2-2 | TRBV7-9 | ASSLSRGYSGELF
NA | TRBJ2-1 | TRBV6-5 | ASSYSNSGDNYNEQF
TRBD2 | TRBJ2-5 | TRBV12-3/TRBV12-4 | ASSPLAGAQETQY
NA | TRBJ1-2 | TRBV5-1 | ASSSTTGDGYT
TRBD1 | TRBJ2-7 | TRBV7-9 | ASSSTEDRPYEQY
NA | TRBJ1-1 | TRBV30 | AWSVQTEAF
TRBD1 | TRBJ2-5 | TRBV4-1 | ASSLNTGTGVAQY
NA | TRBJ2-6 | TRBV25-1 | ASSDPGAGHTSGANVLT
NA | TRBJ2-3 | TRBV6-2/TRBV6-3 | ASRSGPDTQY
NA | TRBJ2-5 | TRBV27 | AGSLLRGETQY